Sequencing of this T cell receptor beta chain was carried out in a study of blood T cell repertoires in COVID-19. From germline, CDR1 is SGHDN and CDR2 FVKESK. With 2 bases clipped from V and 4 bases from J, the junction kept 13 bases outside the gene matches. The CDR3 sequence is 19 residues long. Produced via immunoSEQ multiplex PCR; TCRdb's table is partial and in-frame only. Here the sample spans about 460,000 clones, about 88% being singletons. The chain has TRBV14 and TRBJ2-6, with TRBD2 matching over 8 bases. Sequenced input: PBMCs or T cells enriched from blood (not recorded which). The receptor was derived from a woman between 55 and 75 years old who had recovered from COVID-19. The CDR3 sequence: CASSQRSTGGLVGANVLTF. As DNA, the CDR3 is TGTGCCAGCAGCCAACGGTCTACGGGGGGGCTGGTGGGGGCCAACGTCCTGACTTTC.